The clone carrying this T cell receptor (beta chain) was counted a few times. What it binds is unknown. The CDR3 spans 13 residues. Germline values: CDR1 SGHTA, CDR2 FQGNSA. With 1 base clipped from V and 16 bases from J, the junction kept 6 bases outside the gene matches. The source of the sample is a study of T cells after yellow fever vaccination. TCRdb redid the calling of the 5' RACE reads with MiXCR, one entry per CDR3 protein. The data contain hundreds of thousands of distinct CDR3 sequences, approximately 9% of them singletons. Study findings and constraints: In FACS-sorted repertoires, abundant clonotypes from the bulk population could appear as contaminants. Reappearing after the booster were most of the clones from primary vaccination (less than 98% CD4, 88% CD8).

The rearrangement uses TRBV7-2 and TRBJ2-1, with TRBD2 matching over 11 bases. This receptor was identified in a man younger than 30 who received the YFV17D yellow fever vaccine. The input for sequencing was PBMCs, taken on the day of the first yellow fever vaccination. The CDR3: CASSLVAGGPPFF. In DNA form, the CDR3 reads TGTGCCAGCAGCTTAGTAGCGGGGGGGCCCCCCTTCTTC.